One and the same sample provided the 32 T cell receptor beta chains below, sequenced in a study of cytomegalovirus exposure and HLA in healthy donors. The study ran its PCR with 60 Vbeta and 13 Jbeta primers. TCRdb's copy holds only in-frame clones and misses some; the assay was immunoSEQ multiplex PCR. The repertoire holds more than 90,000 clones, with roughly 72% as singletons. The specimen sequenced was PBMCs. The receptors were gathered from a woman in her fifties or sixties in good health and CMV-seropositive.

The V gene is TRBV19, the J gene TRBJ1-5, with TRBD1 matching 10 bases. CDR1 is LNHDA, CDR2 SQIVND, per germline (reference sequence). Unmatched junction bases numbered 10, after V lost 2 bases and J lost 6 bases. CDR3 size: 17 residues. The chain's CDR3 is CASSIISGQGNGQPQHF. CDR3 nucleotides: TGTGCCAGTAGTATAATTTCGGGACAGGGGAACGGTCAGCCCCAGCATTTT.

The chain joins TRBV4-3 to TRBJ1-2; D gene uncertain. Trimming left V 0 bases short and J 7 bases short, with 12 bases between. From germline, CDR1 is LGHNA and CDR2 YSLEER. The CDR3 is 14 amino acids. Here the CDR3 DNA reads TGCGCCAGCAGCCAAGATGGGAGTTGGAGTGGCTACACCTTC. This encodes CASSQDGSWSGYTF.

The chain couples TRBV28 to TRBJ1-1; 9 bases are a match to TRBD1. The trim removed 6 bases at V and 5 bases at J, leaving 7 bases unmatched. The germline gives CDR1 MDHEN, CDR2 SYDVKM. The CDR3 length is 14 residues. The CDR3 sequence: CASRPGQGLTEAFF. CDR3 nucleotides: TGTGCCAGCAGGCCGGGACAGGGATTAACTGAAGCTTTCTTT.

This clone has only a few counts. The V call is TRBV4-3, the J call TRBJ2-5; tentatively, D is TRBD2 (6 bases). The CDR3 consists of 19 residues. V lost 0 bases, J lost 5 bases, and 25 bases lay in between. From germline, CDR1 is LGHNA and CDR2 YSLEER. CDR3 sequence reads: CASSQDRLVESGVGETQYF. The CDR3 nucleotides read TGCGCCAGCAGCCAAGATCGACTAGTCGAGTCGGGAGTAGGGGAGACCCAGTACTTC.

A single count supports this clone. The chain links TRBV30 to TRBJ2-5, with TRBD2 matching 13 bases. CDR1 GTSNPN and CDR2 SVGIG come from the germline V gene (reference sequence). V lost 4 bases to trimming and J lost 4 bases; unmatched junction nucleotides: 6. This CDR3 spans 15 amino acids. CDR3 amino acids: CAWTGTSGTRETQYF. The CDR3 nucleotides read TGTGCCTGGACAGGGACTAGCGGGACCAGAGAGACCCAGTACTTC.

V is TRBV23-1 and J is TRBJ2-5; TRBD1 aligns across 8 bases. The J call may be incorrect, as the DNA end agrees better with TRBJ2-7. TRBV23-1 is an ORF, with its function uncertain. This CDR3 has 14 amino acids. In DNA form, the CDR3 reads TGCGCCAGCATCACCGGGACAGGAGACTACGAGCAGTACTTC. Amino acids: CASITGTGDYEQYF.

The chain combines TRBV7-2 with TRBJ1-2; 9 positions agree with TRBD1. V lost 1 base to trimming and J lost 5 bases; unmatched junction nucleotides: 8. Germline V lookup: CDR1 SGHTA, CDR2 FQGNSA. CDR3 length: 16 residues. The chain's CDR3 is CASSLGPTGQGYGYTF. CDR3 DNA sequence: TGTGCCAGCAGCTTAGGTCCCACGGGACAGGGATATGGCTACACCTTC.

The chain couples TRBV27 to TRBJ2-5; tentative D call: TRBD1 (5 bases). The germline V gene has CDR1 MNHEY and CDR2 SMNVEV (reference sequence). This CDR3 spans 16 amino acids. V was clipped by 4 bases and J by 5 bases, with 20 bases between them. The CDR3 DNA follows: TGTGCCAGCAGTTCAAATAGTGTTGGGGCAATGGAGACCCAGTACTTC. Encoded protein: CASSSNSVGAMETQYF.

CDR3 sequence reads: CASSEPGTVPQHF. Written as DNA, the CDR3 is TGTGCCAGCAGTGAACCGGGGACTGTGCCCCAGCATTTT. The J gene is TRBJ1-5, the V gene TRBV6-1, with D possibly matching TRBD1 (5 bases). This CDR3 has 13 residues. V was cut by 2 bases and J by 9 bases, with 11 bases left in between. Germline V CDR1 and CDR2: MNHNS, SASEGT.

The chain combines TRBV13 with TRBJ2-2; 8 bases match TRBD2. Per germline, CDR1 PRHDT and CDR2 FYEKMQ (reference sequence). The CDR3 contains 15 residues. Losses at the gene ends were 5 bases for V and 2 bases for J; bases not matched to a gene: 4. Here the CDR3 reads CASSRGGINTGELFF. In DNA, the CDR3 is TGTGCCAGCAGCCGGGGGGGAATTAACACCGGGGAGCTGTTTTTT. Looking up the rest from reference TRBV13 and TRBJ2-2 gives the full variable domain: AAGVIQSPRHLIKEKRETATLKCYPIPRHDTVYWYQQGPGQDPQFLISFYEKMQSDKGSIPDRFSAQQFSDYHSELNMSSLELGDSALYFCASSRGGINTGELFFGEGSRLTVL.

V and J are TRBV4-3 and TRBJ2-1; TRBD2 is a possible D gene (6 bases). The CDR3 consists of 14 residues. Germline V gives CDR1 LGHNA, CDR2 YSLEER. V was clipped by 2 bases and J by 7 bases, with 12 bases between them. CDR3 protein: CASSQRGIGNEQFF. CDR3 in DNA: TGCGCCAGCAGCCAACGGGGGATTGGGAATGAGCAGTTCTTC.

V and J are TRBV30 and TRBJ2-5, with 7 positions matching TRBD2. Trimming took 5 bases from V and 2 from J; bases not matched to a gene: 5. Germline CDR1 GTSNPN, CDR2 SVGIG (reference sequence). This CDR3 spans 13 amino acids. CDR3 region: CAWVGGGQETQYF. DNA for the CDR3: TGTGCCTGGGTGGGGGGGGGTCAAGAGACCCAGTACTTC.

The chain recombines TRBV7-2 with TRBJ2-1; a weak D match, TRBD2 (5 bases). V lost 1 base to trimming and J lost 0 bases, with 7 bases between them. This CDR3 spans 15 amino acids. Germline V gene data show CDR1 as SGHTA and CDR2 as FQGNSA. CDR3: CASSLGESSYNEQFF. CDR3 DNA: TGTGCCAGCAGCTTAGGGGAGAGCTCCTACAATGAGCAGTTCTTC.

On this clone: Germline is not matched at one junction end, which may reflect a read error. V is TRBV11-2 and J is TRBJ2-1; D not certain. CDR3 length: 12 residues. Germline V gene sequence: CDR1 SGHAT, CDR2 FQNNGV. CDR3 protein: CASSLESYEQFF. The DNA for the CDR3 is TGTGCCAGCAGCCTAGAATCTTATGAGCAGTTCTTC.

The chain couples TRBV2 to TRBJ1-1, with D possibly matching TRBD1 (5 bases). V was trimmed by 5 bases and J by 4 bases, leaving 14 bases between them. CDR3 length: 14 residues. Germline CDR1 and CDR2: SNHLY and FYNNEI. The CDR3 region has the DNA TGTGCCAGCAGTTCCATTGGGGGGAGCACTGAAGCTTTCTTT. It yields the protein CASSSIGGSTEAFF.

This chain links TRBV5-1 with TRBJ1-1; weak D call: TRBD1 (5 bases). CDR1 is SGHRS, CDR2 YFSETQ, per germline. Trimming took off 5 bases at V and 0 bases at J, with 20 bases between the two ends. There are 17 residues in the CDR3. The CDR3 sequence: CASSSGERAYMNTEAFF. The CDR3 coding sequence is TGCGCCAGCAGTTCGGGGGAACGGGCTTATATGAACACTGAAGCTTTCTTT.

The chain recombines TRBV30 with TRBJ1-1; TRBD1 agrees at 7 bases. Germline V CDR1 and CDR2: GTSNPN, SVGIG (reference sequence). The CDR3 extends over 15 amino acids. Germline trimming cut 4 bases from V and 1 base from J; bases unmatched to any gene: 9. The CDR3 sequence: CAWNMEPGGNTEAFF. The CDR3 region has the DNA TGTGCCTGGAATATGGAGCCAGGGGGGAACACTGAAGCTTTCTTT.

The chain combines TRBV15 with TRBJ2-7; D unresolved. From germline, CDR1 is LNHNV and CDR2 YYDKDF (reference sequence). V was clipped by 1 base and J by 0 bases, with 10 bases between them. This CDR3 comprises 15 residues. The CDR3 region has the DNA TGTGCCACCAGCAGAGGAGGTGCCAGCTCCTACGAGCAGTACTTC. Residues: CATSRGGASSYEQYF.

The chain links TRBV6-5 to TRBJ1-1, with 9 bases fitting TRBD1. This CDR3 spans 13 amino acids. The germline gives CDR1 MNHEY, CDR2 SVGAGI. With V trimmed by 8 bases and J by 7 bases, 8 bases remained unmatched. The CDR3 loop reads CASRGGQGNEAFF. CDR3 nucleotides: TGTGCCAGCCGAGGAGGACAGGGGAATGAAGCTTTCTTT.

This clone was found once. This chain connects TRBV9 to TRBJ2-6; D is unresolved. Trimming removed 2 bases at V and 3 bases at J, with 6 bases between. The CDR3 loop spans 14 amino acids. CDR1 is SGDLS and CDR2 is YYNGEE in the germline V gene. CDR3 in amino acids: CASSVSYGANVLTF. The DNA of the CDR3 is TGTGCCAGCAGCGTCTCCTATGGGGCCAACGTCCTGACTTTC.

The chain is built from TRBV28 and TRBJ1-3; the match to TRBD1 covers 7 bases. The CDR3 length is 15 residues. J gave up 0 bases and V 10 bases, and 9 bases lay outside the gene matches. Germline-derived CDR1 and CDR2 are MDHEN and SYDVKM. The CDR3 nucleotides are TGTGCCACTCGCAACAGGGGAAGCTCTGGAAACACCATATATTTT. Translation gives CATRNRGSSGNTIYF.

The chain couples TRBV27 to TRBJ1-5, with TRBD1 as a possible D gene (6 bases). Trimming stripped 6 bases from V and 5 bases from J, with 11 bases between. From germline, CDR1 is MNHEY and CDR2 SMNVEV (reference sequence). The CDR3 length is 13 residues. Written as DNA, the CDR3 is TGTGCCAGCAGGCCGGACAGCTATCAGCCCCAGCATTTT. This encodes CASRPDSYQPQHF.

The V gene is TRBV7-8, the J gene TRBJ1-1; maybe TRBD1 (5 bases). With 0 bases removed from V and 2 bases from J, the gap between germline ends came to 10 bases. Germline lookup yields CDR1 SGHVS and CDR2 FQNEAQ. The CDR3 is made up of 15 amino acids. The CDR3 sequence is CASSLAQGLNTEAFF. The CDR3 DNA reads as TGTGCCAGCAGCTTAGCGCAGGGACTAAACACTGAAGCTTTCTTT. Full variable domain (rest looked up from reference TRBV7-8 and TRBJ1-1): GAGVSQSPRYKVAKRGQDVALRCDPISGHVSLFWYQQALGQGPEFLTYFQNEAQLDKSGLPSDRFFAERPEGSVSTLKIQRTQQEDSAVYLCASSLAQGLNTEAFFGQGTRLTVV.

The V call is TRBV10-3, the J call TRBJ2-7; 10 bases align to TRBD1. Germline V gives CDR1 ENHRY, CDR2 SYGVKD. V shed 7 bases and J 3 bases; nucleotides not matched to a gene: 6. The CDR3 runs to 14 residues. CDR3 coding DNA: TGTGCCATCACCCAGGGACAGGGGAACTACGAGCAGTACTTC. The encoded protein is CAITQGQGNYEQYF.

This clone has more than one count but fewer than ten. The rearrangement uses TRBV7-9 and TRBJ2-4; 10 bases map to TRBD1. V shed 3 bases and J 8 bases; nucleotides not matched to a gene: 4. Germline V gene lookup returns CDR1 SEHNR and CDR2 FQNEAQ (reference sequence). The CDR3 consists of 14 residues. The CDR3 DNA reads as TGTGCCAGCAGCTTCCGGGACAGGGGAGACATTCAGTACTTC. This codes for CASSFRDRGDIQYF.

This chain uses TRBV29-1 with TRBJ2-1; 9 bases map to TRBD2. CDR3 length: 15 amino acids. Per germline, CDR1 SQVTM and CDR2 ANQGSEA. J gave up 0 bases and V 4 bases, and 4 bases lay outside the gene matches. CDR3 sequence reads: CSVGSGSTSYNEQFF. CDR3 sequence (DNA): TGCAGCGTTGGTAGCGGGAGTACCTCCTACAATGAGCAGTTCTTC.

V and J are TRBV6-4 and TRBJ1-1; D not resolved. CDR3 length: 15 residues. With 4 bases removed from V and 4 bases from J, the gap between germline ends came to 16 bases. In germline, CDR1 is MRHNA, CDR2 SNTAGT. The CDR3 coding sequence is TGTGCCAGCAGTGTCGTAGCGGGAGGTGTCACTGAAGCTTTCTTT. As protein: CASSVVAGGVTEAFF.

The chain uses TRBV2 and TRBJ2-7; tentatively, D is TRBD2 (6 bases). Germline V CDR1 and CDR2: SNHLY, FYNNEI. V lost 5 bases and J 3 bases, leaving 11 bases between the germline ends. This CDR3 is 13 amino acids long. CDR3 sequence: CASSWGTYYEQYF. The CDR3 coding sequence is TGTGCCAGCAGTTGGGGGACTTACTACGAGCAGTACTTC.

The chain combines TRBV6-6 with TRBJ2-1, with D possibly being TRBD2 (6 bases). Germline V gene lookup returns CDR1 MNHNY and CDR2 SVGAGI (reference sequence). The CDR3 runs 14 residues. Trimming cost V 6 bases and J 2 bases, with 11 bases left between them. The chain's CDR3 is CASREGGAYNEQFF. The CDR3, as DNA: TGTGCCAGCAGGGAGGGCGGGGCCTACAATGAGCAGTTCTTC.

The J gene is TRBJ1-2, the V gene TRBV9; a weak D match, TRBD1 (6 bases). CDR3 length: 15 residues. The germline V gene has CDR1 SGDLS and CDR2 YYNGEE. Deletions cut 0 bases from V and 4 bases from J, with 13 bases between. The CDR3 bases are TGTGCCAGCAGCGTAGAAGGGCCAGGGGCCTATGGCTACACCTTC. It is translated as CASSVEGPGAYGYTF. Full variable domain (remainder filled in from reference TRBV9 and TRBJ1-2): DSGVTQTPKHLITATGQRVTLRCSPRSGDLSVYWYQQSLDQGLQFLIQYYNGEERAKGNILERFSAQQFPDLHSELNLSSLELGDSALYFCASSVEGPGAYGYTFGSGTRLTVV.

The J gene is TRBJ2-7, the V gene TRBV18; the D is unclear. V lost 0 bases and J 7 bases, leaving 10 bases between the germline ends. Germline lookup yields CDR1 KGHSH and CDR2 LQKENI. This CDR3 comprises 13 residues. The CDR3 spells CASSPPSTYEQYF. The CDR3 bases are TGTGCCAGCTCACCACCGTCGACTTATGAGCAGTACTTC.

This clone was recorded only once. The genes are TRBV11-2 and TRBJ1-2; TRBD1 agrees at 10 bases. Trimming removed 8 bases from V and 2 bases from J; junction bases left unmatched: 11. This CDR3 is 16 amino acids long. CDR1 is SGHAT, CDR2 FQNNGV, per germline. CDR3: CASYGRDRGGNYGYTF. Written as DNA, the CDR3 is TGTGCCAGCTATGGCCGGGACAGGGGCGGAAACTATGGCTACACCTTC.